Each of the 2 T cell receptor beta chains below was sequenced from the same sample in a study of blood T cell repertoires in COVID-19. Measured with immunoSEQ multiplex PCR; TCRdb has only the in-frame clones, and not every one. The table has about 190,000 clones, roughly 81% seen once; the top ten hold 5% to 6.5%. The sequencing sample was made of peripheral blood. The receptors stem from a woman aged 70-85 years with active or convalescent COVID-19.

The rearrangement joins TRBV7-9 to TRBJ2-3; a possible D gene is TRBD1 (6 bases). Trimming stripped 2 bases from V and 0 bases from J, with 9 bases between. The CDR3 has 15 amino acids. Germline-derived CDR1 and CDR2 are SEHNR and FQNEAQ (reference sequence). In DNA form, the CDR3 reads TGTGCCAGCAGCTTATCAGGGGTCAGCACAGATACGCAGTATTTT. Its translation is CASSLSGVSTDTQYF.

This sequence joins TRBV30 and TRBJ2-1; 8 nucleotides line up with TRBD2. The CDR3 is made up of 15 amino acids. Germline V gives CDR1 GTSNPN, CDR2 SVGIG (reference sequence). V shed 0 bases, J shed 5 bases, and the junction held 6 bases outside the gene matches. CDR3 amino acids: CAWSVRLANNNEQFF. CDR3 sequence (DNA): TGTGCCTGGAGTGTACGACTAGCGAATAACAATGAGCAGTTCTTC. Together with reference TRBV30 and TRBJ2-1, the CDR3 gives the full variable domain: SQTIHQWPATLVQPVGSPLSLECTVEGTSNPNLYWYRQAAGRGLQLLFYSVGIGQISSEVPQNLSASRPQDRQFILSSKKLLLSDSGFYLCAWSVRLANNNEQFFGPGTRLTVL.